This passage covers 27 T cell receptor beta chains from one sample sequenced in a study of T cells after yellow fever vaccination (dated by TCRdb to about 2019). The library was built by means of 5' RACE. The sequencer was an Illumina HiSeq 2500. The raw public reads went through TCRdb reprocessing: fastp at Q25, MiXCR clone calling, in-frame beta chains kept. Records with the same CDR3 protein are collapsed into one entry carrying the most frequent genes and DNA. Recorded for this sample are under 150,000 distinct CDR3 sequences; 7.7% of them occurred a single time. The ten largest clones capture under 0.95% of the sample. Read against the paper, the sample's treatment or condition label means: live attenuated yellow fever vaccine strain. The material sequenced was CD4+ T cells sorted from PBMCs, taken 5 days after the yellow fever booster vaccination. The receptors here all came from a young man who received the YFV17D yellow fever vaccine.

The sample holds many counts of this clonotype. J is TRBJ2-3 and V is TRBV7-9; D unresolved. Germline CDR1 SEHNR, CDR2 FQNEAQ (reference sequence). This CDR3 is 14 amino acids long. V lost 6 bases to trimming and J lost 6 bases, with 16 bases between them. The CDR3 region has the DNA TGTGCCAGCAGACCCCGAGAGATATCCGATACGCAGTATTTT. Amino acids: CASRPREISDTQYF.

As to this clonotype: A much larger clone lies a single base off, so this may be a read error. The V and J genes are TRBV20-1 and TRBJ2-2; maybe TRBD1 (6 bases). This CDR3 comprises 13 residues. Germline lookup yields CDR1 DFQATT and CDR2 SNEGSKA (reference sequence). CDR3 DNA sequence: TGCGGTGCTAGGACAGCGAACACCGGGGAGCTGTTTTTT. This codes for CGARTANTGELFF.

This clonotype was counted at least ten times. The V call is TRBV4-3, the J call TRBJ1-4, with D maybe TRBD1 (5 bases). The length of the CDR3 is 18 residues. CDR1 is LGHNA, CDR2 YSLEER, per germline. Trimming pared 0 bases from V and 8 bases from J, leaving 22 bases between. CDR3 sequence: CASSQDRIGGHRTEKLFF. Written as DNA, the CDR3 is TGCGCCAGCAGCCAAGATCGGATCGGCGGACACCGCACCGAAAAACTGTTTTTT.

This clonotype was picked up many times. This chain joins TRBV30 and TRBJ2-3, with D unclear. The V gene lost 1 base and the J gene lost 6 bases, with 11 bases spanning the gap. Germline assignment: CDR1 GTSNPN and CDR2 SVGIG (reference sequence). This CDR3 is 13 amino acids long. CDR3 amino acids: CAWSGASRDTQYF. CDR3 DNA sequence: TGTGCCTGGAGTGGGGCTAGTCGCGATACGCAGTATTTT.

The table lists this clonotype with many counts. The chain recombines TRBV18 with TRBJ2-5; D not certain. V was pared by 2 bases and J by 2 bases, with 6 bases between. The length of the CDR3 is 13 residues. In germline, CDR1 is KGHSH, CDR2 LQKENI. CDR3 in DNA: TGTGCCAGCTCACCAACCCGACAAGAGACCCAGTACTTC. Protein sequence: CASSPTRQETQYF. The whole variable domain, filled in from reference TRBV18 and TRBJ2-5, reads NAGVMQNPRHLVRRRGQEARLRCSPMKGHSHVYWYRQLPEEGLKFMVYLQKENIIDESGMPKERFSAEFPKEGPSILRIQQVVRGDSAAYFCASSPTRQETQYFGPGTRLLVL.

This clonotype has a count of ten or more. This rearrangement joins TRBV15 to TRBJ2-1; TRBD1 matches 7 bases. The CDR3 has 16 amino acids. After removal of 1 base from V and 6 bases from J, the junction contained 9 bases not matched to a gene. Germline values: CDR1 LNHNV, CDR2 YYDKDF (reference sequence). CDR3 coding DNA: TGTGCCACCAGCAGAGCCTTGTCCAGGGGGTTCAATGAGCAGTTCTTC. It is translated as CATSRALSRGFNEQFF.

The chain uses TRBV11-2 and TRBJ2-1; unclear D gene. Germline lookup yields CDR1 SGHAT and CDR2 FQNNGV. V was cut by 6 bases and J by 2 bases, with 14 bases left in between. This CDR3 has 15 amino acids. CDR3 loop: CASSRLGPAYNEQFF. CDR3 coding DNA: TGTGCCAGCAGTCGATTAGGACCTGCCTACAATGAGCAGTTCTTC.

Many counts were recorded for this clonotype. This chain links TRBV10-3 with TRBJ2-2; D call uncertain. This CDR3 is built from 13 residues. Germline V lookup: CDR1 ENHRY, CDR2 SYGVKD. V was shortened by 2 bases and J by 3 bases, with 4 bases between the two germline ends. CDR3 coding DNA: TGTGCCATCAGTGAGAGCTACACCGGGGAGCTGTTTTTT. Its translation: CAISESYTGELFF.

This clonotype was detected ten times or more. V is TRBV29-1 and J is TRBJ2-6, with 7 positions matching TRBD2. The V gene end was trimmed by 6 bases and the J gene end by 0 bases; junction bases not matched to a gene: 5. The CDR3 is made up of 15 amino acids. Germline V gene data show CDR1 as SQVTM and CDR2 as ANQGSEA. CDR3 DNA sequence: TGCAGCGTATCAGCGGGGTCCTCTGGGGCCAACGTCCTGACTTTC. This encodes CSVSAGSSGANVLTF.

A note on this clonotype: An end of the junction does not agree with germline; a read error may underlie this. V and J are TRBV3-1 and TRBJ2-3, with TRBD1 as a possible D gene (5 bases). Germline values: CDR1 LGHDT, CDR2 YNNKEL (reference sequence). The CDR3 consists of 15 residues. CDR3 nucleotide sequence: TGTGCCTGCTGCTACCAGGGCCCTTCCACAGAGACGCAGTATTTT. This codes for CACCYQGPSTETQYF.

This clonotype was observed at least ten times. The genes are TRBV7-2 and TRBJ2-1; D uncertain. The germline gives CDR1 SGHTA, CDR2 FQGNSA. Trimming removed 5 bases at V and 4 bases at J, with 12 bases between. This CDR3 spans 14 amino acids. This CDR3 reads CASSQQPVYNEQFF. CDR3 nucleotides: TGTGCCAGCAGCCAACAGCCCGTTTACAATGAGCAGTTCTTC. The variable domain in full, completed from reference TRBV7-2 and TRBJ2-1, reads GAGVSQSPSNKVTEKGKDVELRCDPISGHTALYWYRQSLGQGLEFLIYFQGNSAPDKSGLPSDRFSAERTGGSVSTLTIQRTQQEDSAVYLCASSQQPVYNEQFFGPGTRLTVL.

Ten or more counts support this clonotype. The V and J genes are TRBV12-3 or TRBV12-4 and TRBJ1-2; a weak D match, TRBD1 (6 bases). V lost 7 bases and J 7 bases, leaving 10 bases between the germline ends. This CDR3 region has 11 residues. CDR3 sequence reads: CASTRGGGYTF. CDR3 in DNA: TGTGCCAGCACCAGGGGCGGTGGCTACACCTTC.

This clonotype was counted at least ten times. This chain connects TRBV5-6 to TRBJ2-7; perhaps TRBD2 as D (5 bases). The V end lost 7 bases, the J end lost 7 bases, and 18 bases lay between the germline ends. CDR1 and CDR2 from the germline V gene are SGHDT and YYEEEE. The length of the CDR3 is 13 residues. The CDR3 DNA follows: TGTGCCAGCTCCCCGGGGAGAACGAGGGAGCAGTACTTC. Translating it yields CASSPGRTREQYF. Complete variable domain (other parts from reference TRBV5-6 and TRBJ2-7): DAGVTQSPTHLIKTRGQQVTLRCSPKSGHDTVSWYQQALGQGPQFIFQYYEEEERQRGNFPDRFSGHQFPNYSSELNVNALLLGDSALYLCASSPGRTREQYFGPGTRLTVT.

Only a few counts were recorded for this clonotype. The chain combines TRBV7-2 with TRBJ1-5; no definite D call. Trimming cost V 5 bases and J 4 bases, with 9 bases left between them. The CDR3 is 13 residues long. Per the germline V gene, CDR1 is SGHTA and CDR2 is FQGNSA. CDR3 nucleotide sequence: TGTGCCAGCAGCACGGGATATAATCAGCCCCAGCATTTT. Its protein product is CASSTGYNQPQHF.

This clonotype occurred many times. The chain uses TRBV28 and TRBJ2-4, with D maybe TRBD1 (6 bases). Trimming took 5 bases from V and 2 from J, leaving 13 bases between them. The CDR3 is 15 amino acids. Germline values: CDR1 MDHEN, CDR2 SYDVKM. The CDR3 DNA sequence: TGTGCCAGCAGTCTGACAGGTGGGACCAAAAACATTCAGTACTTC. Encoded protein: CASSLTGGTKNIQYF.

Ten or more counts support this clonotype. This rearrangement joins TRBV20-1 to TRBJ2-1; the match to TRBD2 covers 13 bases. This CDR3 comprises 16 residues. Germline V gene lookup returns CDR1 DFQATT and CDR2 SNEGSKA (reference sequence). Losses at the gene ends were 6 bases for V and 9 bases for J; bases not matched to a gene: 14. The chain's CDR3 is CSALSPGLAGVGEQFF. CDR3 DNA: TGCAGTGCGTTAAGCCCCGGACTAGCGGGAGTCGGTGAGCAGTTCTTC.

This clonotype was observed many times. The chain links TRBV7-2 to TRBJ2-1; 8 bases line up with TRBD1. V shed 6 bases and J 2 bases; nucleotides not matched to a gene: 6. This CDR3 spans 15 amino acids. CDR1 and CDR2 (germline): SGHTA, FQGNSA. In nucleotides, the CDR3 is TGTGCCAGCAGATTTTCAGGGGGCGCCTACAATGAGCAGTTCTTC. It translates to CASRFSGGAYNEQFF.

This clonotype was detected many times. The chain is built from TRBV5-4 and TRBJ2-3, with D maybe TRBD2 (5 bases). Germline lookup yields CDR1 SGHNT and CDR2 YYREEE (reference sequence). Deletions cut 2 bases from V and 1 base from J, with 8 bases between. The CDR3 sequence is 14 residues long. The CDR3: CASSFRAGTDTQYF. The CDR3 nucleotides are TGTGCCAGCAGCTTCCGAGCGGGCACAGATACGCAGTATTTT.

This clonotype showed up just a few times. The chain couples TRBV20-1 to TRBJ1-1; 7 bases agree with TRBD1. V lost 5 bases, J lost 4 bases, and 13 bases stayed unmatched. Germline values: CDR1 DFQATT, CDR2 SNEGSKA (reference sequence). The CDR3 contains 15 residues. The CDR3, as DNA: TGCAGTGCTCGGACTCAGGGGGTAGCGTTCACTGAAGCTTTCTTT. Translation gives CSARTQGVAFTEAFF.

CDR3 coding DNA: TGCGCCAGCAGCTTGGTTGGGGAGACCCAAGAGACCCAGTACTTC. Translated: CASSLVGETQETQYF. The chain combines TRBV5-1 with TRBJ2-5, with a tentative D call TRBD2 (5 bases). Trimming shortened V by 0 bases and J by 1 base, and 10 bases separated the two germline ends. The CDR3 is 15 amino acids. CDR1 and CDR2 (germline): SGHRS, YFSETQ.

At least ten counts were recorded for this clonotype. The gene calls are TRBV5-1 and TRBJ2-1, with 7 bases matching TRBD1. The CDR3 totals 14 residues. V dropped 4 bases and J dropped 10; count of bases not matched to a gene: 11. CDR1 SGHRS and CDR2 YFSETQ come from the germline V gene. The CDR3: CASSTGDFWGEQFF. The DNA for the CDR3 is TGCGCCAGCAGCACAGGGGATTTCTGGGGCGAGCAGTTCTTC.

This clonotype was counted ten times or more. The genes are TRBV5-1 and TRBJ2-1; 7 nucleotides agree with TRBD2. After removal of 0 bases from V and 0 bases from J, the junction contained 3 bases not matched to a gene. From germline, CDR1 is SGHRS and CDR2 YFSETQ. The CDR3 consists of 16 residues. The CDR3: CASSLGGTTSYNEQFF. DNA for the CDR3: TGCGCCAGCAGCTTGGGTGGGACTACCTCCTACAATGAGCAGTTCTTC.

A word on this clonotype: A read error may explain this, as a much larger clone is one base away. The rearrangement uses TRBV6-2 or TRBV6-3 and TRBJ2-5; TRBD1 might be the D (6 bases). The CDR3 loop spans 15 amino acids. Trimming stripped 6 bases from V and 5 bases from J, with 19 bases between. Germline values: CDR1 MNHEY, CDR2 SVGEGT. Here the CDR3 reads CASSLIPGQTETQYF. CDR3 in DNA: TGTGCCAGCAGCCTCATACCAGGACAGACGGAGACCCAGTACTTC.

This clonotype was seen ten or more times. V gene TRBV5-1 combines with J gene TRBJ2-1; 9 nucleotides line up with TRBD2. V shed 5 bases, J shed 0 bases, and the junction held 6 bases outside the gene matches. This CDR3 is built from 16 residues. Germline V gene data show CDR1 as SGHRS and CDR2 as YFSETQ. The CDR3 protein is CASRPTSGSSYNEQFF. The CDR3 DNA sequence: TGCGCCAGCAGGCCGACTAGCGGTAGCTCCTACAATGAGCAGTTCTTC.

This clonotype showed up just a few times. J is TRBJ2-2 and V is TRBV7-9, with D perhaps matching TRBD2 (5 bases). V dropped 6 bases and J dropped 3 bases, with 14 bases sitting between them. CDR3 size: 15 residues. CDR1 is SEHNR, CDR2 FQNEAQ, per germline (reference sequence). DNA of the CDR3: TGTGCCAGCAGGCCGGACTTCCCTCACACCGGGGAGCTGTTTTTT. Protein sequence: CASRPDFPHTGELFF.

The sample holds many counts of this clonotype. The chain combines TRBV7-6 with TRBJ2-5, with D possibly being TRBD2 (5 bases). The CDR3 totals 14 residues. Germline CDR1 reads SGHVS; CDR2 reads FNYEAQ. V was cut by 5 bases and J by 4 bases, with 14 bases left in between. In DNA, the CDR3 is TGTGCCAGCAGCCCCGGAGGTGTTGGAGAGACCCAGTACTTC. Protein sequence: CASSPGGVGETQYF.

This clonotype occurred many times. This chain connects TRBV5-1 to TRBJ2-3; 8 bases map to TRBD2. The germline V gene encodes CDR1 SGHRS and CDR2 YFSETQ. V gave up 2 bases and J gave up 3 bases; unmatched junction bases: 8. The CDR3 is made up of 16 amino acids. The DNA for the CDR3 is TGCGCCAGCAGCTTAATAGCGGGATCGGCTACAGATACGCAGTATTTT. Its protein product is CASSLIAGSATDTQYF.